A single sample gave rise to the 20 T cell receptor beta chains below, sequenced in a study of CD8+ T cells in alopecia areata. The treatment here: oral pan-JAK inhibitor, 5-10 mg twice daily. Following RNA extraction, reverse transcription yielded cDNA that acted as the sequencing template. Measured with immunoSEQ multiplex PCR; TCRdb has only the in-frame clones, and not every one. In the table there are approximately 140,000 clones, around 87% of which are singletons. Sequenced here: CD8+ T cells sorted from blood, sampled at week 4, from a patient treated with tofacitinib. The receptors stem from a human donor with alopecia areata.

This clone occurred once. J is TRBJ2-2 and V is TRBV19; D is unresolved. Germline V gives CDR1 LNHDA, CDR2 SQIVND (reference sequence). Between the trimmed V and J ends, which lost 7 bases and 6 bases, there was a span of 6 bases. The CDR3 totals 11 residues. As DNA, the CDR3 is TGTGCCAGTACCACCGCCGGGGAGCTGTTTTTT. Protein sequence: CASTTAGELFF.

This clone was seen just once. The chain employs TRBV11-1 and TRBJ2-7; TRBD2 agrees at 8 bases. The CDR3 is 17 residues long. Germline-derived CDR1 and CDR2 are SGHAT and FQDESV (reference sequence). With 3 bases clipped from V and 0 bases from J, the junction kept 10 bases outside the gene matches. DNA for the CDR3: TGTGCCAGCAGCTTTCCCCGGGGGGGCCATAGCTCCTACGAGCAGTACTTC. Translated, it gives CASSFPRGGHSSYEQYF.

The chain is built from TRBV29-1 and TRBJ1-2; no clear D gene. This CDR3 comprises 11 residues. Per germline, CDR1 SQVTM and CDR2 ANQGSEA. V dropped 7 bases and J dropped 6 bases, with 12 bases sitting between them. The CDR3 DNA follows: TGCAGCGCGGCATTAGTGGATGGCTACACCTTC. This sequence encodes CSAALVDGYTF.

The chain links TRBV19 to TRBJ2-3; D perhaps matches TRBD2 (6 bases). V was cut by 3 bases and J by 5 bases, with 15 bases left in between. There are 15 residues in the CDR3. Germline loops: CDR1 LNHDA, CDR2 SQIVND (reference sequence). CDR3 coding DNA: TGTGCCAGTAGTATGGATGGACTACCCGGAGATACGCAGTATTTT. This encodes CASSMDGLPGDTQYF.

V gene TRBV4-2 combines with J gene TRBJ2-5; TRBD2 matches at 7 bases. The V and J ends lost 1 base and 3 bases, in that order; junction bases with no gene match: 2. CDR1 is LGHNA and CDR2 is YNFKEQ in the germline V gene. This CDR3 contains 14 residues. The CDR3 coding sequence is TGTGCCAGCAGCCAAGCTGGGGGGGAAGAGACCCAGTACTTC. Translating it yields CASSQAGGEETQYF.

The chain couples TRBV5-1 to TRBJ2-3; 7 nucleotides line up with TRBD1. The V and J ends lost 0 bases and 0 bases, in that order; junction bases with no gene match: 4. Germline V gene lookup returns CDR1 SGHRS and CDR2 YFSETQ. The CDR3 loop spans 16 amino acids. In DNA form, the CDR3 reads TGCGCCAGCAGCTTGGGGACAGGCCTGAGCACAGATACGCAGTATTTT. It translates to CASSLGTGLSTDTQYF.

The chain is built from TRBV7-9 and TRBJ2-7; D may be TRBD1 or TRBD2 (5 bases each). Germline V CDR1 and CDR2: SEHNR, FQNEAQ (reference sequence). V lost 3 bases, J lost 2 bases, and 11 bases lay in between. CDR3 length: 14 residues. CDR3: CASSFGTGPYEQYF. CDR3 DNA: TGTGCCAGCAGCTTTGGAACGGGACCCTACGAGCAGTACTTC.

Comments on this clone: Additional DNA sequences in this sample encode the identical CDR3. J is TRBJ2-7 and V is TRBV29-1, with TRBD1 matching over 9 bases. This CDR3 region has 14 residues. V lost 0 bases, J lost 3 bases, and 3 bases stayed unmatched. CDR1 SQVTM and CDR2 ANQGSEA come from the germline V gene. DNA for the CDR3: TGCAGCGTTGAAGATACGGGACAGGGCTACGAGCAGTACTTC. It codes for CSVEDTGQGYEQYF.

The V call is TRBV7-9, the J call TRBJ2-1, with 12 bases lining up with TRBD2. The CDR3 is 15 residues long. CDR1 is SEHNR, CDR2 FQNEAQ, per germline (reference sequence). Trimming took 1 base from V and 9 from J; bases not matched to a gene: 4. The CDR3 nucleotides are TGTGCCAGCAGCTTAGTGCTAGCGGGAGGGAGTGAGCAGTTCTTC. Encoded protein: CASSLVLAGGSEQFF.

About this clone itself: Different DNA sequences within this sample yield the same CDR3. This sequence joins TRBV5-6 and TRBJ2-7; TRBD1 agrees at 7 bases. Germline V lookup: CDR1 SGHDT, CDR2 YYEEEE. There are 13 residues in the CDR3. V trimming: 3 bases; J trimming: 2 bases; junction bases outside the gene matches: 2. CDR3 sequence (DNA): TGTGCCAGCAGCTCCGGGACAGCCTACGAGCAGTACTTC. It translates to CASSSGTAYEQYF.

V gene TRBV5-1 combines with J gene TRBJ1-3; D ambiguous. Germline values: CDR1 SGHRS, CDR2 YFSETQ. The ends were cut back, 2 bases at V and 0 bases at J, with 9 bases in the middle. This CDR3 spans 15 amino acids. The CDR3 loop is CASSFDTSSGNTIYF. CDR3 DNA sequence: TGCGCCAGCAGCTTCGACACGAGCTCTGGAAACACCATATATTTT.

In nucleotides, the CDR3 is TGCAGCGTTGAAGTTATGGACAGGGATGAATATGGCTACACCTTC. It specifies CSVEVMDRDEYGYTF. The genes are TRBV29-1 and TRBJ1-2; 8 bases fit TRBD1. The V gene end was trimmed by 1 base and the J gene end by 5 bases; junction bases not matched to a gene: 9. The CDR3 has 15 amino acids. From germline, CDR1 is SQVTM and CDR2 ANQGSEA.

The chain has TRBV30 and TRBJ1-2, with 7 bases lining up with TRBD1. J was trimmed by 10 bases and V by 7 bases; bases with no gene match: 18. CDR1 is GTSNPN and CDR2 is SVGIG in the germline V gene (reference sequence). CDR3 size: 14 residues. The CDR3 loop is CASVTYRGSVYYTF. The CDR3 DNA follows: TGTGCCTCAGTAACGTACAGGGGAAGTGTGTACTACACCTTC. The entire variable domain, with the rest obtained from reference TRBV30 and TRBJ1-2, is as follows: SQTIHQWPATLVQPVGSPLSLECTVEGTSNPNLYWYRQAAGRGLQLLFYSVGIGQISSEVPQNLSASRPQDRQFILSSKKLLLSDSGFYLCASVTYRGSVYYTFGSGTRLTVV.

For this clone: Within the sample, other DNA sequences also encode this same CDR3. The chain is built from TRBV5-1 and TRBJ2-7, with 7 bases lining up with TRBD1. The germline V gene has CDR1 SGHRS and CDR2 YFSETQ. CDR3 length equals 11 residues. V dropped 3 bases and J dropped 7; count of bases not matched to a gene: 1. The CDR3 bases are TGCGCCAGCAGCTCACAGGGGGAGCAGTACTTC. This translates into CASSSQGEQYF. The full variable domain, with the rest looked up from reference TRBV5-1 and TRBJ2-7, is KAGVTQTPRYLIKTRGQQVTLSCSPISGHRSVSWYQQTPGQGLQFLFEYFSETQRNKGNFPGRFSGRQFSNSRSEMNVSTLELGDSALYLCASSSQGEQYFGPGTRLTVT.

The genes are TRBV6-6 and TRBJ1-3; maybe TRBD1 (6 bases). The CDR3 extends over 15 amino acids. Trimming removed 5 bases at V and 0 bases at J, with 11 bases between. Germline loops: CDR1 MNHNY, CDR2 SVGAGI (reference sequence). The CDR3 DNA sequence: TGTGCCAGCAGTCCCAGGGGTACCTCTGGAAACACCATATATTTT. This translates into CASSPRGTSGNTIYF.

This clone was found a few times. The genes are TRBV5-1 and TRBJ2-7; TRBD1 aligns across 9 bases. This CDR3 comprises 14 residues. Germline V gene data show CDR1 as SGHRS and CDR2 as YFSETQ. The junction had 8 bases not matched to a gene; V was cut back by 5 bases and J by 5 bases. This CDR3 reads CASSLLTGGDEQYF. CDR3 sequence (DNA): TGCGCCAGCAGTTTACTTACAGGGGGCGACGAGCAGTACTTC.

This clone was seen only once. The chain joins TRBV29-1 to TRBJ2-2; D possibly matches TRBD1 or TRBD2 (5 bases each). The germline gives CDR1 SQVTM, CDR2 ANQGSEA. CDR3 length: 10 residues. V was trimmed by 7 bases and J by 12 bases, leaving 12 bases between them. The CDR3: CSAEGSKLFF. The CDR3 region has the DNA TGCAGCGCCGAGGGGTCTAAGCTGTTTTTT.

The V and J genes are TRBV5-6 and TRBJ2-1; no reliable D call. V dropped 1 base and J dropped 7 bases, with 15 bases sitting between them. This CDR3 has 15 amino acids. Looked up from germline, CDR1 is SGHDT and CDR2 is YYEEEE. As DNA, the CDR3 is TGTGCCAGCAGCTTGCGGGCATCCTGGGCTAATGAGCAGTTCTTC. Protein sequence: CASSLRASWANEQFF.

The J gene is TRBJ1-1, the V gene TRBV27; TRBD1 matches at 10 bases. The CDR3 length is 16 residues. V was pared by 5 bases and J by 0 bases, with 6 bases of the junction left unmatched. Germline loops: CDR1 MNHEY, CDR2 SMNVEV (reference sequence). The CDR3 DNA follows: TGTGCCAGCAGTCCTGGGACAGGGGCCCTGAACACTGAAGCTTTCTTT. Translation: CASSPGTGALNTEAFF.

Details on this clone: Because the CDR3's place on the DNA is in doubt, the DNA is left out and the CDR3 is given as listed by TCRdb. The chain carries TRBV9 and TRBJ2-6. Germline V gene lookup returns CDR1 SGDLS and CDR2 YYNGEE. Both ends counted, the CDR3 spans 20 residues. The CDR3: CASSTSKTGTLSSGANVLTF.